Listed below are T cell receptor beta chains from one sample, sequenced in a study of patients and donors after allogeneic stem cell transplantation. In TCRdb, the RT-PCR reads were re-called with MiXCR into one record per CDR3 protein. The sample carries 200,000 to 250,000 distinct CDR3 sequences, less than 50% recorded once. Sequences were obtained from blood, either unsorted or a sorted T cell fraction (not recorded which). These receptors originate from a human donor who was either an allogeneic HSCT recipient or a stem cell or donor lymphocyte infusion donor (not recorded which). It is not recorded whose cells these are; they may come from a transplant donor. The CDR3 runs from the conserved cysteine through the conserved F or W. The D gene is left open where the match is weak. Some rows have no size entry. The others give once, few or many, or a class for an expanded clone.

abundance	v_gene	j_gene	d_gene	CDR3nt	CDR3aa
.	TRBV5-1	TRBJ1-2	.	TGCGCCAGCAGCTTGGGGGCAGGGCGGCACTATGGCTACACCTTC	CASSLGAGRHYGYTF
few	TRBV6-6	TRBJ2-3	.	TGTGCCAGCAGCCGGGACACTCGCGGGACAGATACGCAGTATTTT	CASSRDTRGTDTQYF
.	TRBV28	TRBJ1-2	.	TGTGCCAGCAGTCCCCGTGGGTACAGGGCGGCTAACTATGGCTACACCTTC	CASSPRGYRAANYGYTF
few	TRBV10-3	TRBJ1-6	TRBD1	TGTGCCATCAGTGAGTCGGGACAGCCCTTAAATTCACCCCTCCACTTT	CAISESGQPLNSPLHF
many	TRBV6-5	TRBJ1-2	.	TGTGCCAGCAGTTACGACGGGACAACCCTCCGGGGGGGCTACACCTTC	CASSYDGTTLRGGYTF
few	TRBV20-1	TRBJ1-1	.	TGCAGTGCTAGACCTCCGGGGGCAGGAGGTTACACTGAAGCTTTCTTT	CSARPPGAGGYTEAFF
few	TRBV7-9	TRBJ1-2	TRBD1	TGTGCCAGCAGCCCGACACTTGGGACAGCACAATATGGCTACACCTTC	CASSPTLGTAQYGYTF
.	TRBV10-3	TRBJ1-2	.	TGTGCCATCAGTGAGAGGACAGAGCCCTATGGCTACACCTTC	CAISERTEPYGYTF
few	TRBV2	TRBJ1-1	.	TGTGCCAGCCCCACGATGGGCACTGAAGCTTTCTTT	CASPTMGTEAFF
.	TRBV7-9	TRBJ2-7	.	TGTGCCAGCAGCTTAGGAGGGGCGATCTACGAGCAGTACTTC	CASSLGGAIYEQYF
.	TRBV12-3/TRBV12-4	TRBJ2-3	TRBD2	TGTGCCAGCAAGGGAGGGGTGGCAGGCACAGATACGCAGTATTTT	CASKGGVAGTDTQYF
few	TRBV4-1	TRBJ2-2	.	TGCGCCAGCAAGAACTTTAAGGACAGACCCGGTGGGGCCGGGGAGCTGTTTTTT	CASKNFKDRPGGAGELFF
few	TRBV5-1	TRBJ1-5	.	TGCGCCAGCAGCCCCACAGGGAAGGGGAATCAGCCCCAGCATTTT	CASSPTGKGNQPQHF
.	TRBV4-3	TRBJ1-4	TRBD1	TGCGCCAGCAGCCAAGGAGGGGGGTACAGGGGAAAACTGTTTTTT	CASSQGGGYRGKLFF
few	TRBV6-5	TRBJ1-5	TRBD1	TGTGCCAGCAGCCCTCAGGGGGCAGCGCATAGCAATCAGCCCCAGCATTTT	CASSPQGAAHSNQPQHF
few	TRBV3-1	TRBJ1-1	TRBD1	TGTGCCAGCAGCCAAGATGTGGGGACAGGCATGACTGAAGCTTTCTTT	CASSQDVGTGMTEAFF
.	TRBV9	TRBJ2-2	.	TGTGCCAGCAGCGGAGGGATAACCGGGGAGCTGTTTTTT	CASSGGITGELFF
.	TRBV12-3/TRBV12-4	TRBJ1-4	.	TGTGCCAGCAGTTTGGCAGAGGCTGCAACTAATGAAAAACTGTTTTTT	CASSLAEAATNEKLFF
.	TRBV5-6	TRBJ2-3	TRBD2	TGTGCCAGCAGCATCACTAGCGGGGGCCGCACAGATACGCAGTATTTT	CASSITSGGRTDTQYF
.	TRBV5-1	TRBJ1-4	.	TGCGCCAGCAGCTCCGGACAAGCAACTAATGAAAAACTGTTTTTT	CASSSGQATNEKLFF
.	TRBV5-6	TRBJ2-1	.	TGTGCCAGCAGCTTGGAGGCAGCTTGCTCCTACAATGAGCAGTTCTTC	CASSLEAACSYNEQFF
.	TRBV20-1	TRBJ2-7	.	TGCAGTGCTAGAGATTTTAGGGCCGGTAGCTCCTACGAGCAGTACTTC	CSARDFRAGSSYEQYF
.	TRBV7-6	TRBJ1-5	TRBD1	TGTGCCAGCAGCCACAGGGGAGGCAATCAGCCCCAGCATTTT	CASSHRGGNQPQHF
.	TRBV27	TRBJ2-3	TRBD2	TGTGCCAGCCGGGGATACAGCGGGGTTGCCACAGATACGCAGTATTTT	CASRGYSGVATDTQYF
.	TRBV7-9	TRBJ1-5	TRBD1	TGTGCCAGCAGCCCCTGGGACAGCGGGTCTGGTCAGCCCCAGCATTTT	CASSPWDSGSGQPQHF
.	TRBV5-1	TRBJ1-5	.	TGCGCCAGCAGCTTGGGGGCATCAGATCAGCCCCAGCATTTT	CASSLGASDQPQHF